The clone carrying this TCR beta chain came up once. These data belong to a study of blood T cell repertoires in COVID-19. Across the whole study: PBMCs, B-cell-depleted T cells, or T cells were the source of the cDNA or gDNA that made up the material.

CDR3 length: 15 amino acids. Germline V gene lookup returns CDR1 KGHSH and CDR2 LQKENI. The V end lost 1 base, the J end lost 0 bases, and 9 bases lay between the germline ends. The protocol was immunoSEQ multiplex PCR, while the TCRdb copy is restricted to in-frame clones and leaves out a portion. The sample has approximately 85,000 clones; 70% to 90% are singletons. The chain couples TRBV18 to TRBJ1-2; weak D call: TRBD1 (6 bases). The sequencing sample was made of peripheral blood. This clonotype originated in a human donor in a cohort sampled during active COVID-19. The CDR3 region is CASSPRDTANYGYTF. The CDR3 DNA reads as TGTGCCAGCTCACCACGGGACACTGCTAACTATGGCTACACCTTC.